The T cell receptor (beta chain) under discussion was sequenced for a study of T cells in Graves' hyperthyroidism and ophthalmopathy. For the study at large: At initial diagnosis, before any treatment had begun, peripheral blood was obtained.

Study outcomes and limitations: Expanded thyroid clonotypes (above 0.001) were mostly also found in blood. A 13 V-J model separated ophthalmopathy from stable hyperthyroidism.

The TCR beta CDR3 regions underwent amplification using RNA transcripts as the source. Using the HTBI primer set, a first-round RT-PCR was run on the TCR CDR3. Using its own MiXCR run on the multiplex PCR reads, TCRdb lists one record per CDR3 protein. The sample lists a few hundred thousand distinct CDR3 sequences, about an eighth occurring once. From germline, CDR1 is LNHNV and CDR2 YYDKDF (reference sequence). CDR3 length: 15 amino acids. The ends were cut back, 3 bases at V and 3 bases at J, with 13 bases in the middle. This clonotype was counted at least ten times. What it binds is unknown. The receptor's source is a woman in her forties with Graves' ophthalmopathy. The J gene is TRBJ2-3, the V gene TRBV15, with a weak D call TRBD1 (6 bases). The sequenced material came from blood. CDR3 bases: TGTGCCACCAGCAGGGGGGAACAGGGAACAGATACGCAGTATTTT. This gives the protein CATSRGEQGTDTQYF.